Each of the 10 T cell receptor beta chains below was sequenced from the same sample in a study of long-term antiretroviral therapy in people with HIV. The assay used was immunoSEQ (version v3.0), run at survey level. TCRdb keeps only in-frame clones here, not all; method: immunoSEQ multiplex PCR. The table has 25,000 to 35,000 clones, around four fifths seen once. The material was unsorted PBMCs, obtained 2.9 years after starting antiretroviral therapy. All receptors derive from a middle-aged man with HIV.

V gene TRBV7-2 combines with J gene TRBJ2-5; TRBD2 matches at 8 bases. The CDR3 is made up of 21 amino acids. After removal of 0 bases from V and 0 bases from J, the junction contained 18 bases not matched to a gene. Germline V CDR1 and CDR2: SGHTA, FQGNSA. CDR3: CASSLAPPSGGYLPYQETQYF. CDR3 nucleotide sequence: TGTGCCAGCAGCTTAGCCCCCCCAAGCGGGGGATACCTTCCGTACCAAGAGACCCAGTACTTC.

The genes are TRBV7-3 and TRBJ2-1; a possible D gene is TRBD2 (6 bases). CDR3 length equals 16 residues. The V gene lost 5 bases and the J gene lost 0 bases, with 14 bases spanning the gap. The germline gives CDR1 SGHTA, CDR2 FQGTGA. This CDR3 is CASSPTRGSSYNEQFF. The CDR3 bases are TGTGCCAGCAGCCCAACTCGGGGGAGCTCCTACAATGAGCAGTTCTTC.

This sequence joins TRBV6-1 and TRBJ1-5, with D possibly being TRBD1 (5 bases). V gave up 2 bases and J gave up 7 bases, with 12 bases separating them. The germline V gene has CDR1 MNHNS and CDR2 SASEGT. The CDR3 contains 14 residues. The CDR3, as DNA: TGTGCCAGCAGTGAATTGGGGGGTCAACAGCCCCAGCATTTT. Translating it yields CASSELGGQQPQHF.

The CDR3 loop reads CASSVEGVDYPSYNEQFF. The CDR3 nucleotides read TGTGCCAGCAGCGTAGAAGGGGTGGACTACCCCTCCTACAATGAGCAGTTCTTC. J is TRBJ2-1 and V is TRBV9; TRBD2 might be the D (6 bases). Germline V gene sequence: CDR1 SGDLS, CDR2 YYNGEE. The CDR3 length is 18 residues. V was clipped by 0 bases and J by 0 bases, with 16 bases between them.

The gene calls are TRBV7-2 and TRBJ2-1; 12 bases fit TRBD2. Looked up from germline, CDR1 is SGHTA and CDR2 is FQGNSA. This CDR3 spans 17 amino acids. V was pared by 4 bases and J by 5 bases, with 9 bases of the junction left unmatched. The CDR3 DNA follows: TGTGCCAGCAGCTCATCCACTAGCGGGGGGAGGAACAATGAGCAGTTCTTC. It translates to CASSSSTSGGRNNEQFF.

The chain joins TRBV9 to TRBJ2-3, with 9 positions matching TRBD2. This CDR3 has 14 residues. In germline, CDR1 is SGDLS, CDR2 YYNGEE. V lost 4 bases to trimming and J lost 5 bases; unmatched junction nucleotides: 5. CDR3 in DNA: TGTGCCAGCAGCTTCCGGACTAGCGAAGATACGCAGTATTTT. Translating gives CASSFRTSEDTQYF.

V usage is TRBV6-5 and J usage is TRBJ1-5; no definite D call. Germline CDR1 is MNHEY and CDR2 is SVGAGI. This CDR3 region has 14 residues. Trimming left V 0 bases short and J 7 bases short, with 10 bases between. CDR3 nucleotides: TGTGCCAGCAGTTACTCCCAACCTTGGCAGCCCCAGCATTTT. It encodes CASSYSQPWQPQHF.

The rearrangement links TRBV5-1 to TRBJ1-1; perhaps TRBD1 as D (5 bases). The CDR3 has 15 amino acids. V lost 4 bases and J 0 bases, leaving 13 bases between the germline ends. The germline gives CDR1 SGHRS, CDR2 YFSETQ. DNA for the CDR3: TGCGCCAGCAGCCTCTTGACAGCTTTGAACACTGAAGCTTTCTTT. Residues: CASSLLTALNTEAFF.

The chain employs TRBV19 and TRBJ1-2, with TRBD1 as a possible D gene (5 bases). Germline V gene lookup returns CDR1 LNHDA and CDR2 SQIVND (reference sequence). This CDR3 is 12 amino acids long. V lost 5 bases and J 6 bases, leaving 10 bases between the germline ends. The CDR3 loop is CASSSGYHGYTF. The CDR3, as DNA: TGTGCCAGTAGTTCAGGGTACCATGGCTACACCTTC.

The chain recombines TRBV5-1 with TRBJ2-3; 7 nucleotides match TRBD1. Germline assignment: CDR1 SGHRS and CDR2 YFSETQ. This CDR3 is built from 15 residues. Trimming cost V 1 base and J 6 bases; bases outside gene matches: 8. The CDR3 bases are TGCGCCAGCAGCTTGATTGAGGGGGCGCCGGATACGCAGTATTTT. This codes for CASSLIEGAPDTQYF. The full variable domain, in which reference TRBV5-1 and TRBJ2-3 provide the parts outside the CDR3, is KAGVTQTPRYLIKTRGQQVTLSCSPISGHRSVSWYQQTPGQGLQFLFEYFSETQRNKGNFPGRFSGRQFSNSRSEMNVSTLELGDSALYLCASSLIEGAPDTQYFGPGTRLTVL.